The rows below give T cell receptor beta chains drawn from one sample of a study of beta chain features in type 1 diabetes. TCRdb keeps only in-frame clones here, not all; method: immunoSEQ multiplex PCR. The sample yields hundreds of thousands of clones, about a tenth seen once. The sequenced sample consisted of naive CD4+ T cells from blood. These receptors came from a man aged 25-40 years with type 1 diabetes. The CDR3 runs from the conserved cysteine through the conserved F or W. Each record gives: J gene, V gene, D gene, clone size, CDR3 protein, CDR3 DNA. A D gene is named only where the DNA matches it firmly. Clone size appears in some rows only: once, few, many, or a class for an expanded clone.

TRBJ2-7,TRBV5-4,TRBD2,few,CASRFGTSGTYEQYF,TGTGCCAGCAGATTCGGGACTAGCGGGACCTACGAGCAGTACTTC
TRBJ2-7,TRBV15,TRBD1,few,CATSRAGTGTYEQYF,TGTGCCACCAGCAGAGCCGGGACAGGGACCTACGAGCAGTACTTC
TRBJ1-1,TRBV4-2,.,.,CASSQDNRMNTEAFF,TGTGCCAGCAGCCAAGATAACAGAATGAACACTGAAGCTTTCTTT
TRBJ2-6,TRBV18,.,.,CASSPRGSGANVLTF,TGTGCCAGCTCCCCCCGGGGAAGTGGGGCCAACGTCCTGACTTTC
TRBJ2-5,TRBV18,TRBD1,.,CASSPPTARGIQETQYF,TGTGCCAGCTCACCACCAACCGCCAGGGGGATCCAAGAGACCCAGTACTTC
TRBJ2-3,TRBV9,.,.,CASSVGGREDTQYF,TGTGCCAGCAGCGTGGGGGGTCGCGAGGATACGCAGTATTTT
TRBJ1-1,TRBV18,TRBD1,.,CASSVRDSNTEAFF,TGTGCCAGCTCAGTTCGGGACAGCAACACTGAAGCTTTCTTT
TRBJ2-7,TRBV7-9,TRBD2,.,CASSSGTSGIKFHEQYF,TGTGCCAGCAGTTCCGGGACTAGCGGAATTAAGTTCCACGAGCAGTACTTC
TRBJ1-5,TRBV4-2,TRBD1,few,CASSREGQGGQPQHF,TGTGCCAGCAGCCGCGAGGGACAGGGAGGGCAGCCCCAGCATTTT
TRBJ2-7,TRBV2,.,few,CASDLESSYEQYF,TGTGCCAGCGATCTGGAGAGCTCCTACGAGCAGTACTTC
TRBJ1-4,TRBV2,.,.,CASRLGRAVEKLFF,TGTGCCAGCAGACTGGGCAGGGCAGTTGAAAAACTGTTTTTT
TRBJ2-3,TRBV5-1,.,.,CASTGNTDTQYF,TGCGCCAGCACCGGTAACACAGATACGCAGTATTTT
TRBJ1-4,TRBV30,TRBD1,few,CALGTGLLKKLFF,TGTGCCCTTGGGACAGGACTTTTGAAAAAACTGTTTTTT
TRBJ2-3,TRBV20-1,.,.,CSASRGLATF,TGCAGTGCTAGTAGGGGCTTAGCCACCTTT
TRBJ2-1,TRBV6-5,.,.,CASSYSAVSSYNEQFF,TGTGCCAGCAGTTACTCAGCGGTGAGCTCCTACAATGAGCAGTTCTTC
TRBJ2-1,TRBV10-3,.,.,CAISDKGGLSNNEQFF,TGTGCCATCAGTGATAAAGGCGGTCTTTCGAATAATGAGCAGTTCTTC
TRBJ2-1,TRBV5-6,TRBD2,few,CASSRRLAVTYNEQFF,TGTGCCAGCAGCCGCCGACTAGCGGTTACCTACAATGAGCAGTTCTTC
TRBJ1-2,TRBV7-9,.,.,CASSPGINYGYTF,TGTGCCAGCAGCCCCGGGATAAACTATGGCTACACCTTC
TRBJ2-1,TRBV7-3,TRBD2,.,CASSSLAGGYNEQFF,TGTGCCAGCAGCTCACTAGCGGGGGGCTACAATGAGCAGTTCTTC
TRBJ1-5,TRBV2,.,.,CASTQEQGEQPQHF,TGTGCCAGCACCCAGGAACAGGGTGAACAGCCCCAGCATTTT
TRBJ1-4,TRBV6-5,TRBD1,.,CATSRDRNNEKLFF,TGTGCCACCTCACGGGACAGGAATAATGAAAAACTGTTTTTT
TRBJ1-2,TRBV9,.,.,CASSVQGMDGYTF,TGTGCCAGCAGCGTACAGGGAATGGATGGCTACACCTTC
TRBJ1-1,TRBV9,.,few,CASSVAGRTEAFF,TGTGCCAGCAGCGTAGCAGGGAGGACTGAAGCTTTCTTT
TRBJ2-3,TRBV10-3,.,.,CATRGGGAGTDTQYF,TGTGCCACCCGAGGCGGAGGGGCAGGCACAGATACGCAGTATTTT
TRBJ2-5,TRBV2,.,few,CASSDWSRRTQYF,TGTGCCAGCAGTGATTGGAGTCGTCGGACCCAGTACTTC
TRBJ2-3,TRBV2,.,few,CASSEFRRASTDTQYF,TGTGCCAGCAGTGAATTTCGGCGGGCTAGCACAGATACGCAGTATTTT